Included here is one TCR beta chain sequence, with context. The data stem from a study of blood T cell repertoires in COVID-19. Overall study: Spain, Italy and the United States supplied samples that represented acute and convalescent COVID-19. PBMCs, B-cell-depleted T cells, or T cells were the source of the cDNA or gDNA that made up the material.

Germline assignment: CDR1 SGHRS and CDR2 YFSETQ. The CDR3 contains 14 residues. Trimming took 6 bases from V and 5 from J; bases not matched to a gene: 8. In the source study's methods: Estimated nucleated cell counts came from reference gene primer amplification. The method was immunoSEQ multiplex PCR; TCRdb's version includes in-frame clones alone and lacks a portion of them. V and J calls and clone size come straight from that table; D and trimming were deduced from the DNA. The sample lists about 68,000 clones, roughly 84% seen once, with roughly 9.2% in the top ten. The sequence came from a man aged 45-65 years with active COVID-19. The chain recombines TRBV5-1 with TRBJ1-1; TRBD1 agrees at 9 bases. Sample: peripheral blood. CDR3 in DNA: TGCGCCAGCAAAAGTTCGACAGGGGGAACTGAAGCTTTCTTT. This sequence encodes CASKSSTGGTEAFF.